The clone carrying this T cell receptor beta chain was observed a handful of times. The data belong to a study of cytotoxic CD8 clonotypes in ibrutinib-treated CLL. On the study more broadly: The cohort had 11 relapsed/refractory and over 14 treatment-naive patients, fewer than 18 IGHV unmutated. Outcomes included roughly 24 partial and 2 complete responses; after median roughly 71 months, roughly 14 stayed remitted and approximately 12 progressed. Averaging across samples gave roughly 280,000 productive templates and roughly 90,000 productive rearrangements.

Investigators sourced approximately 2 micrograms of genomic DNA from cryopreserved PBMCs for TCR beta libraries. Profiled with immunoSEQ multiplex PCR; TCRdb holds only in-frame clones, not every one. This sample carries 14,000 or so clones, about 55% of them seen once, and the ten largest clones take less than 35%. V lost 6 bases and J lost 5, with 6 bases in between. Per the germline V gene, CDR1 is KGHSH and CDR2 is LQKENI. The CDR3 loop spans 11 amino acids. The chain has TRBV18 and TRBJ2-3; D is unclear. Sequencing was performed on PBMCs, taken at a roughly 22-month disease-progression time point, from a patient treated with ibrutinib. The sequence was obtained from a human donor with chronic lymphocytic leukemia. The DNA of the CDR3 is TGTGCCAGCTCCGCAGGAGATACGCAGTATTTT. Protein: CASSAGDTQYF.